These 2 T cell receptor beta chains came from one sample sequenced in a study of a mutant IDH1 vaccine in newly diagnosed glioma (dated by TCRdb to 2020 to 2023). The library was prepared using the immunoSEQ multiplex PCR assay. The clones in this table, taken by TCRdb from immuneACCESS, are in-frame only. Not every clone is retained; where verified, under half of the shortfall comes from an unresolved V gene, and the cause of the rest is unknown. Here the sample has roughly 51,000 clones; roughly 80% occur a single time. In total, the top ten clones hold 6% to 8% of the sample. The time point label for this specimen denotes: week 35, safety follow-up. Every vaccine dose consisted of 300 ug of a 20-mer mutant IDH1 peptide in Montanide, administered subcutaneously together with topical imiquimod. Their antigens remain unidentified. Source: PBMCs, taken from a glioma patient whose treatment included an IDH1 peptide vaccine. These receptors all stem from a man aged 35 to 55 with glioma.

This clone occurred a few times. The gene calls are TRBV30 and TRBJ1-4; the D gene is possibly TRBD1 (5 bases). The CDR3 has 13 amino acids. Trimming shortened V by 4 bases and J by 5 bases, and 11 bases separated the two germline ends. Per the germline V gene, CDR1 is GTSNPN and CDR2 is SVGIG (reference sequence). CDR3 in DNA: TGTGCCTGGAAAGGAAAGGGGAATGAAAAACTGTTTTTT. It is translated as CAWKGKGNEKLFF.

This clone has a handful of counts. The CDR3 sequence: CASSYSDQPQHF. The CDR3 DNA follows: TGTGCCAGCAGTTACTCCGATCAGCCCCAGCATTTT. The genes are TRBV6-6 and TRBJ1-5, with no clear D. This CDR3 spans 12 amino acids. V was clipped by 0 bases and J by 5 bases, with 2 bases between them. CDR1 is MNHNY, CDR2 SVGAGI, per germline (reference sequence).